What follows are 21 T cell receptor beta chains derived from one specimen sequenced in a study of cytomegalovirus exposure and HLA in healthy donors. In the PCR, 60 Vbeta and 13 Jbeta primers were used. Generated by immunoSEQ multiplex PCR, the TCRdb table keeps only in-frame clones and is missing some. There are 150,000 to 200,000 clones in the sample; about four fifths occur only once, and roughly 3.1% lies in the top ten. Source material: PBMCs. These receptors originate from a man between 40 and 49 years old in good health and CMV-seropositive.

The V gene is TRBV6-1, the J gene TRBJ2-7; D possibly corresponds to TRBD2 (6 bases). The CDR3 has 15 amino acids. Trimming left V 1 base short and J 4 bases short, with 14 bases between. Germline lookup yields CDR1 MNHNS and CDR2 SASEGT. This CDR3 is CASSEVRLARYEQYF. CDR3 nucleotides: TGTGCCAGCAGTGAAGTAAGGCTAGCGAGATACGAGCAGTACTTC.

The chain joins TRBV11-2 to TRBJ2-1, with 8 bases fitting TRBD2. This CDR3 has 15 residues. V was clipped by 0 bases and J by 4 bases; unmatched bases: 2. Looked up from germline, CDR1 is SGHAT and CDR2 is FQNNGV. In DNA, the CDR3 is TGTGCCAGCAGCTTAGAGCGGGGGGCGTACAATGAGCAGTTCTTC. Translation: CASSLERGAYNEQFF.

The CDR3 DNA reads TGTGCCAGCAGTAGCGGGATAGATAATGAAAAACTGTTTTTT. Translating it yields CASSSGIDNEKLFF. The chain uses TRBV28 and TRBJ1-4; the D is unclear. CDR1 and CDR2 from the germline V gene are MDHEN and SYDVKM. The CDR3 totals 14 residues. V lost 5 bases, J lost 4 bases, and 11 bases lay in between.

CDR3 residues: CASRGLLVIEAFF. The DNA for the CDR3 is TGTGCCAGCAGGGGACTGTTGGTTATTGAAGCTTTCTTT. The V call is TRBV25-1, the J call TRBJ1-1, with D possibly matching TRBD1 (5 bases). Germline lookup yields CDR1 MGHDK and CDR2 SYGVNS. V gave up 6 bases and J gave up 7 bases, with 15 bases separating them. This CDR3 is built from 13 residues.

This chain connects TRBV6-1 to TRBJ1-1; a possible D gene is TRBD1 (6 bases). Germline V gene data show CDR1 as MNHNS and CDR2 as SASEGT. V gave up 7 bases and J gave up 7 bases, with 16 bases separating them. The CDR3 covers 13 residues. The CDR3 sequence is CASKGTPQFEAFF. CDR3 in DNA: TGTGCCAGCAAAGGGACACCACAGTTTGAAGCTTTCTTT.

The V gene is TRBV5-1, the J gene TRBJ1-2; 8 bases line up with TRBD1. The CDR3 covers 14 residues. The germline gives CDR1 SGHRS, CDR2 YFSETQ. Losses at the gene ends were 4 bases for V and 0 bases for J; bases not matched to a gene: 2. For the CDR3, the DNA is TGCGCCAGCAGCGAGGGACAGGCTAACTATGGCTACACCTTC. This encodes CASSEGQANYGYTF.

This chain joins TRBV27 and TRBJ2-2; weak D call: TRBD1 (6 bases). The germline CDR1 and CDR2 sequences are MNHEY and SMNVEV (reference sequence). The CDR3 totals 14 residues. Deletions cut 3 bases from V and 5 bases from J, with 10 bases between. The CDR3 sequence is CASSLHRATGELFF. The CDR3 DNA reads TGTGCCAGCAGTTTGCACAGGGCGACCGGGGAGCTGTTTTTT.

CDR3 sequence (DNA): TGTGCCAGCAGGCGGGACGCCTCCTCTGGAAACACCATATATTTT. It encodes CASRRDASSGNTIYF. The chain recombines TRBV6-1 with TRBJ1-3, with D possibly TRBD1 on 5 matching bases. The CDR3 has 15 amino acids. Trimming removed 6 bases at V and 0 bases at J, with 12 bases between. Per germline, CDR1 MNHNS and CDR2 SASEGT.

The chain recombines TRBV11-2 with TRBJ2-1; TRBD2 agrees at 11 bases. J was trimmed by 2 bases and V by 2 bases; bases with no gene match: 5. The germline V gene encodes CDR1 SGHAT and CDR2 FQNNGV. The CDR3 contains 17 residues. The CDR3 loop reads CASSLTLAGGTYNEQFF. CDR3 nucleotide sequence: TGTGCCAGCAGCTTAACCCTAGCGGGAGGTACCTACAATGAGCAGTTCTTC.

V usage is TRBV7-9 and J usage is TRBJ2-3; 8 bases line up with TRBD2. V shed 6 bases and J 0 bases; nucleotides not matched to a gene: 14. Germline CDR1 SEHNR, CDR2 FQNEAQ (reference sequence). This CDR3 has 18 residues. Here the CDR3 reads CASREREPRGGSTDTQYF. The DNA for the CDR3 is TGTGCCAGCAGAGAGCGGGAGCCTCGAGGTGGAAGCACAGATACGCAGTATTTT. The full variable domain, in which reference TRBV7-9 and TRBJ2-3 provide the parts outside the CDR3, is DTGVSQNPRHKITKRGQNVTFRCDPISEHNRLYWYRQTLGQGPEFLTYFQNEAQLEKSRLLSDRFSAERPKGSFSTLEIQRTEQGDSAMYLCASREREPRGGSTDTQYFGPGTRLTVL.

V and J are TRBV2 and TRBJ1-5; maybe TRBD1 (6 bases). Germline assignment: CDR1 SNHLY and CDR2 FYNNEI. V was shortened by 0 bases and J by 6 bases, with 12 bases between the two germline ends. This CDR3 spans 15 amino acids. For the CDR3, the DNA is TGTGCCAGCAGTGAAGCGGGGGCAGGGATTCAGCCCCAGCATTTT. Translation gives CASSEAGAGIQPQHF.

V gene TRBV19 combines with J gene TRBJ1-1, with 9 bases aligning to TRBD1. Germline CDR1 is LNHDA and CDR2 is SQIVND (reference sequence). The CDR3 spans 13 residues. V was pared by 10 bases and J by 5 bases, with 8 bases of the junction left unmatched. CDR3 nucleotides: TGTGCCACCCGACAGGGGGTTAAGACTGAAGCTTTCTTT. This translates into CATRQGVKTEAFF.

This chain connects TRBV7-2 to TRBJ2-7, with 9 bases that match TRBD2. There are 15 residues in the CDR3. V was pared by 1 base and J by 3 bases, with 4 bases of the junction left unmatched. Germline V gene sequence: CDR1 SGHTA, CDR2 FQGNSA. CDR3 bases: TGTGCCAGCAGCTTAGAGGTTAGCGGGAGCTACGAGCAGTACTTC. This encodes CASSLEVSGSYEQYF. Looking up the rest from reference TRBV7-2 and TRBJ2-7 gives the full variable domain: GAGVSQSPSNKVTEKGKDVELRCDPISGHTALYWYRQSLGQGLEFLIYFQGNSAPDKSGLPSDRFSAERTGGSVSTLTIQRTQQEDSAVYLCASSLEVSGSYEQYFGPGTRLTVT.

This clone has only one observation. The rearrangement uses TRBV19 and TRBJ1-5, with 10 bases lining up with TRBD1. V lost 7 bases to trimming and J lost 6 bases; unmatched junction nucleotides: 6. Germline assignment: CDR1 LNHDA and CDR2 SQIVND (reference sequence). The CDR3 contains 14 residues. The CDR3 DNA reads TGTGCCAGTAATGCGGACAGGGGGTTTCAGCCCCAGCATTTT. Protein sequence: CASNADRGFQPQHF.

This clone occurred once. The V and J genes are TRBV27 and TRBJ1-4, with 7 bases matching TRBD1. From germline, CDR1 is MNHEY and CDR2 SMNVEV (reference sequence). V shed 3 bases and J 8 bases; nucleotides not matched to a gene: 18. This CDR3 comprises 18 residues. DNA for the CDR3: TGTGCCAGCAGTTTCACTCCCGCGTCAAGGGGGCGGGTGGAAAAACTGTTTTTT. Translation: CASSFTPASRGRVEKLFF.

Points on this clone: Other DNA sequences from this sample encode an identical CDR3 as well. The genes are TRBV5-4 and TRBJ2-2; 7 bases agree with TRBD2. This CDR3 is 14 amino acids long. The junction had 2 bases not matched to a gene; V was cut back by 1 base and J by 5 bases. Germline lookup yields CDR1 SGHNT and CDR2 YYREEE (reference sequence). The CDR3 here is CASSLTGGTGELFF. DNA of the CDR3: TGTGCCAGCAGCTTGACCGGGGGGACCGGGGAGCTGTTTTTT. The variable domain in full, completed from reference TRBV5-4 and TRBJ2-2, reads ETGVTQSPTHLIKTRGQQVTLRCSSQSGHNTVSWYQQALGQGPQFIFQYYREEENGRGNFPPRFSGLQFPNYSSELNVNALELDDSALYLCASSLTGGTGELFFGEGSRLTVL.

The chain employs TRBV5-1 and TRBJ2-7; TRBD1 matches at 12 bases. V gave up 4 bases and J gave up 6 bases; unmatched junction bases: 11. Germline assignment: CDR1 SGHRS and CDR2 YFSETQ. This CDR3 has 16 residues. Here the CDR3 DNA reads TGCGCCAGCAGCGCCTCTGGGACAGGGGGCGCCGGCGAGCAGTACTTC. This translates into CASSASGTGGAGEQYF.

The V gene is TRBV11-1, the J gene TRBJ2-7, with TRBD1 matching over 9 bases. Germline CDR1 SGHAT, CDR2 FQDESV (reference sequence). The junction had 3 bases not matched to a gene; V was cut back by 4 bases and J by 2 bases. The CDR3 is made up of 14 amino acids. Here the CDR3 DNA reads TGTGCCAGCAGCTCGCGACAGGGGGCCTACGAGCAGTACTTC. This codes for CASSSRQGAYEQYF.

DNA of the CDR3: TGCAGCGTTGAGCAGGGGAACACTGAAGCTTTCTTT. This codes for CSVEQGNTEAFF. The chain employs TRBV29-1 and TRBJ1-1, with D perhaps TRBD1 (5 bases). V gave up 3 bases and J gave up 1 base, with 6 bases separating them. CDR1 and CDR2 (germline): SQVTM, ANQGSEA. This CDR3 region has 12 residues.

The chain recombines TRBV4-2 with TRBJ2-5, with TRBD1 identical over 8 bases. The CDR3 extends over 16 amino acids. Germline-derived CDR1 and CDR2 are LGHNA and YNFKEQ. The V and J ends lost 0 bases and 4 bases, in that order; junction bases with no gene match: 7. The CDR3 sequence is CASSQDLATGAETQYF. The DNA of the CDR3 is TGTGCCAGCAGCCAAGATTTGGCGACAGGGGCAGAGACCCAGTACTTC.

The CDR3: CASRREGSGGYTF. The DNA for the CDR3 is TGTGCCAGCCGGCGCGAGGGATCTGGTGGCTACACCTTC. The chain combines TRBV6-1 with TRBJ1-2; D call uncertain. V was shortened by 8 bases and J by 7 bases, with 17 bases between the two germline ends. The CDR3 totals 13 residues. The germline V gene encodes CDR1 MNHNS and CDR2 SASEGT.